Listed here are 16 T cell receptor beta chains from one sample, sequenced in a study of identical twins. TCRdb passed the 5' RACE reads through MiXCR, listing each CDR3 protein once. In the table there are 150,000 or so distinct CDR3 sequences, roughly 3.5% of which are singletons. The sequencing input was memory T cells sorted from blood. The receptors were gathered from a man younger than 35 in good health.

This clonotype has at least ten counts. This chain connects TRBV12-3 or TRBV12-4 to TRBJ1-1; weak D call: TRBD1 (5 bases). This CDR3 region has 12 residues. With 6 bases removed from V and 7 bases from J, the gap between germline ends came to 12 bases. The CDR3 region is CASRPTVGEAFF. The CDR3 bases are TGTGCCAGCAGGCCGACAGTAGGTGAAGCTTTCTTT.

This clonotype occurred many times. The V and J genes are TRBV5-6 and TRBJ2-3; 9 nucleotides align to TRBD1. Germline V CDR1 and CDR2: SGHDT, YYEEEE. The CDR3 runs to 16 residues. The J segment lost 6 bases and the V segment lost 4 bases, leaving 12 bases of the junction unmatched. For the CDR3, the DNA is TGTGCCAGCAGCCCCGGTCCCGGGACAGGGCCGGATACGCAGTATTTT. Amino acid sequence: CASSPGPGTGPDTQYF.

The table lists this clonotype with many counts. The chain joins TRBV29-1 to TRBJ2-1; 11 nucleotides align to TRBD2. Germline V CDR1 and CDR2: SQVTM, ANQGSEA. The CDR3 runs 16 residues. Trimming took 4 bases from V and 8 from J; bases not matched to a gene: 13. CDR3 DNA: TGCAGCGTTGGGGGGGCTAGCGGGAGGAGAAGGGATGAGCAGTTCTTC. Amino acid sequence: CSVGGASGRRRDEQFF.

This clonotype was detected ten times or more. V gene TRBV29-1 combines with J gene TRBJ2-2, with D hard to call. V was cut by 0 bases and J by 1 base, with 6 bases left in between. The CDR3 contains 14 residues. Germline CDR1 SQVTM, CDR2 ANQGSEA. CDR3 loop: CSVEERQNTGELFF. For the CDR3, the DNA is TGCAGCGTTGAAGAGCGGCAGAACACCGGGGAGCTGTTTTTT.

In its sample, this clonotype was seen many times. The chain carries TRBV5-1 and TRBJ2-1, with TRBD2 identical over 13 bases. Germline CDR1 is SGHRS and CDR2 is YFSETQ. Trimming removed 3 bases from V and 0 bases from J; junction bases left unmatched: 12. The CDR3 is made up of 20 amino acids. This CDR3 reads CASSYFTSGRALGSYNEQFF. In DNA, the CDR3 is TGCGCCAGCAGCTACTTCACTAGCGGGAGGGCCTTGGGCTCCTACAATGAGCAGTTCTTC.

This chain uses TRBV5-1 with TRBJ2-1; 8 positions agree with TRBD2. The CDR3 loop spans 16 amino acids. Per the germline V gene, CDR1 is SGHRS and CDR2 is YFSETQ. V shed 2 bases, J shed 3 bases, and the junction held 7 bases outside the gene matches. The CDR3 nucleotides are TGCGCCAGCAGCTTCAGCTCCGGGACTAGCTACAATGAGCAGTTCTTC. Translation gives CASSFSSGTSYNEQFF.

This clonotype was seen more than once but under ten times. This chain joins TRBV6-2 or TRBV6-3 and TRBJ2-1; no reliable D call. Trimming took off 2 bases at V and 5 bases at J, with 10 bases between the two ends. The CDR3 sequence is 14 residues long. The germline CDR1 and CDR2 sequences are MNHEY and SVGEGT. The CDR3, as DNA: TGTGCCAGCAGTTACGTCTACAACCACAATGAGCAGTTCTTC. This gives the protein CASSYVYNHNEQFF.

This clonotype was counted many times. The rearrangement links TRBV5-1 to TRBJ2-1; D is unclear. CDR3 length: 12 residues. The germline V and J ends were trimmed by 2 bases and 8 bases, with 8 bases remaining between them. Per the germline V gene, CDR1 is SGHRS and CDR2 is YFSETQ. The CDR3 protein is CASSFPKDEQFF. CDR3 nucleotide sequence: TGCGCCAGCAGCTTCCCCAAAGATGAGCAGTTCTTC.

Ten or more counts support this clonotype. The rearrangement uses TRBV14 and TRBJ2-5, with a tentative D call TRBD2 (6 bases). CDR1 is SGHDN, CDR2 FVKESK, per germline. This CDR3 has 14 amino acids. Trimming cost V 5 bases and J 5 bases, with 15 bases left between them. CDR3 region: CASSSRLVVETQYF. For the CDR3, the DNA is TGTGCCAGCAGCTCGCGACTAGTAGTCGAGACCCAGTACTTC.

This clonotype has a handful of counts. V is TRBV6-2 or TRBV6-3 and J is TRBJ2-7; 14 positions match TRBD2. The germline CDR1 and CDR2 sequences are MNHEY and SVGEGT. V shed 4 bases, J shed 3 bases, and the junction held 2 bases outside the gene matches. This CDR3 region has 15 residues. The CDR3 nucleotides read TGTGCCAGCAGTTCCGGGACTAGCGGGAGCTACGAGCAGTACTTC. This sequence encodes CASSSGTSGSYEQYF.

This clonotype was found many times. CDR3 loop: CASSPHGPLAKNIQYF. DNA of the CDR3: TGTGCCAGCAGCCCCCACGGGCCCCTAGCCAAAAACATTCAGTACTTC. The chain has TRBV6-2 or TRBV6-3 and TRBJ2-4; D is unclear. The CDR3 covers 16 residues. V dropped 6 bases and J dropped 0 bases, with 15 bases sitting between them. The germline CDR1 and CDR2 sequences are MNHEY and SVGEGT.

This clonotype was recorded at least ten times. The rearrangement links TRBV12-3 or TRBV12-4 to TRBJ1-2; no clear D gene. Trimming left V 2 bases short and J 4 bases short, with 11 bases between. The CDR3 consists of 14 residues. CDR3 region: CASSLSQVPYGYTF. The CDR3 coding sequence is TGTGCCAGCAGTTTAAGTCAGGTCCCCTATGGCTACACCTTC.

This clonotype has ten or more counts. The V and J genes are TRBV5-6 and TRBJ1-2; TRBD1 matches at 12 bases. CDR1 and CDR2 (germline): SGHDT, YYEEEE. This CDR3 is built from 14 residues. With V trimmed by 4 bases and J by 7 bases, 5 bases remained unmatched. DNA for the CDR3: TGTGCCAGCAGCGTGGGACAGGGGGCTTTTGGCTACACCTTC. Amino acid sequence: CASSVGQGAFGYTF.

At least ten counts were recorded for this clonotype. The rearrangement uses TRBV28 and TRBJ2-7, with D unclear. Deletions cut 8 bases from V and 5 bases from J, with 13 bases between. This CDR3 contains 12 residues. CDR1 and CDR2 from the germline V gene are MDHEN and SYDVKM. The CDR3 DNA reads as TGTGCCAGCCGCACGGTTCGGGACGAGCAGTACTTC. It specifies CASRTVRDEQYF.

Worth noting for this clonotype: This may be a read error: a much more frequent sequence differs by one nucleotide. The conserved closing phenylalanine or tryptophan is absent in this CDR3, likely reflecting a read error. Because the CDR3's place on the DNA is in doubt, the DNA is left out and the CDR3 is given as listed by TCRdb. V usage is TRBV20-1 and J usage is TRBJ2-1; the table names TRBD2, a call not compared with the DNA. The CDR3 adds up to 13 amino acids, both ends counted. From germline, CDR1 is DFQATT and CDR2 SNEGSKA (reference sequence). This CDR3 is CSADRTTSGSPVC.

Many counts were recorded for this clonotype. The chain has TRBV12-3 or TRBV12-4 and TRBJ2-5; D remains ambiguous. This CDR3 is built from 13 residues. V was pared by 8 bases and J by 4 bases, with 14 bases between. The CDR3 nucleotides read TGTGCCAGCGCCCCTGACATGGGAGAGACCCAGTACTTC. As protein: CASAPDMGETQYF.